The 2 T cell receptor beta chains below come from one sample, sequenced in a study of long-term antiretroviral therapy in people with HIV. Runs used v3.0 of the immunoSEQ assay and were done at survey level. Data came from immunoSEQ multiplex PCR; TCRdb stores just in-frame clones and leaves some out. This table holds some 22,000 clones, approximately 81% found once. Sequencing was performed on unsorted PBMCs, taken at the start of antiretroviral therapy. Source of these receptors: a man aged 50 or older with HIV.

This clone was recorded once. The V call is TRBV11-2, the J call TRBJ2-7, with 7 bases aligning to TRBD1. The germline V gene has CDR1 SGHAT and CDR2 FQNNGV. V trimming: 6 bases; J trimming: 1 base; junction bases outside the gene matches: 18. CDR3 length: 18 residues. CDR3 nucleotides: TGTGCCAGCAGATCCTTTGGACAGGCCCCAGGGTGGTCCTACGAGCAGTACTTC. Amino acids: CASRSFGQAPGWSYEQYF.

In its sample, this clone ranks as large. The chain carries TRBV7-9 and TRBJ1-2; D unresolved. This CDR3 contains 16 residues. Trimming cost V 5 bases and J 2 bases, with 18 bases left between them. Germline V gives CDR1 SEHNR, CDR2 FQNEAQ (reference sequence). CDR3 residues: CASSLEVGPKNYGYTF. The CDR3 DNA is TGTGCCAGCAGCCTGGAGGTAGGGCCGAAAAACTATGGCTACACCTTC. The full variable domain, completed using reference TRBV7-9 and TRBJ1-2, is DTGVSQNPRHKITKRGQNVTFRCDPISEHNRLYWYRQTLGQGPEFLTYFQNEAQLEKSRLLSDRFSAERPKGSFSTLEIQRTEQGDSAMYLCASSLEVGPKNYGYTFGSGTRLTVV.